These 15 T cell receptor beta chains were all obtained from the same sample, sequenced in a study of shared clonotypes between healthy human individuals. TCRdb's copy holds only in-frame clones and misses some; the assay was immunoSEQ multiplex PCR. The profile shows about 2.1 million clones, approximately 94% of them singletons. CD8 cells regarded as naive lacked CD45RO, were positively chosen for CCR7, and omitted terminally differentiated effector memory CD45RA+ cells. The sample comprised naive CD8+ T cells from PBMCs. These receptors all stem from a man aged 18 to 29 in good health. Some clones in this sample may be carry-over from other donors' samples.

The V and J genes are TRBV11-1 and TRBJ2-5; TRBD1 matches 9 bases. The CDR3 extends over 16 amino acids. With 7 bases clipped from V and 3 bases from J, the junction kept 12 bases outside the gene matches. Germline values: CDR1 SGHAT, CDR2 FQDESV (reference sequence). Written as DNA, the CDR3 is TGTGCCAGCACCCTCCGGGACAGGGAAGTGGAAGAGACCCAGTACTTC. Protein sequence: CASTLRDREVEETQYF.

The CDR3 DNA reads TGTGCCAGCAGGCGGGACTCCGCCGGAGATACGCAGTATTTT. Encoded protein: CASRRDSAGDTQYF. The chain has TRBV25-1 and TRBJ2-3; TRBD2 is a possible D gene (6 bases). Trimming cost V 6 bases and J 5 bases, with 15 bases left between them. The CDR3 covers 14 residues. Germline CDR1 reads MGHDK; CDR2 reads SYGVNS.

V is TRBV6-5 and J is TRBJ1-2; 8 bases map to TRBD1. Unmatched junction bases numbered 6, after V lost 0 bases and J lost 6 bases. Germline V lookup: CDR1 MNHEY, CDR2 SVGAGI. CDR3 length: 15 amino acids. The CDR3 reads CASSYSSGGADGYTF. CDR3 nucleotides: TGTGCCAGCAGTTACTCTTCAGGGGGCGCGGATGGCTACACCTTC.

J is TRBJ2-5 and V is TRBV7-9; D remains ambiguous. The CDR3 length is 11 residues. V was clipped by 5 bases and J by 9 bases, with 10 bases between them. CDR1 is SEHNR, CDR2 FQNEAQ, per germline (reference sequence). CDR3 sequence reads: CASSPDGAQYF. CDR3 bases: TGTGCCAGCAGCCCCGATGGGGCCCAGTACTTC.

This chain joins TRBV4-1 and TRBJ2-3; possibly TRBD1 for D (6 bases). The germline V and J ends were trimmed by 4 bases and 1 base, with 15 bases remaining between them. CDR1 MGHRA and CDR2 YSYEKL come from the germline V gene. The CDR3 covers 16 residues. The chain's CDR3 is CASSPPRGSGTDTQYF. The CDR3 region has the DNA TGCGCCAGCAGCCCACCTAGGGGGAGTGGCACAGATACGCAGTATTTT.

The V and J genes are TRBV10-1 and TRBJ2-7, with 8 bases that match TRBD1. CDR3 length: 15 residues. CDR1 WNHNN and CDR2 SYGVQD come from the germline V gene (reference sequence). J was trimmed by 2 bases and V by 0 bases; bases with no gene match: 3. DNA for the CDR3: TGCGCCAGCAGTGAGTCACGCAGGGGGCCCTACGAGCAGTACTTC. Translated, it gives CASSESRRGPYEQYF.

CDR3: CSVQRTSGPYEQYF. CDR3 in DNA: TGCAGCGTCCAGAGGACTAGCGGACCCTACGAGCAGTACTTC. This chain connects TRBV29-1 to TRBJ2-7; TRBD2 matches 10 bases. V dropped 6 bases and J dropped 2; count of bases not matched to a gene: 7. This CDR3 is built from 14 residues. Germline values: CDR1 SQVTM, CDR2 ANQGSEA.

For this clone: The identical CDR3 is also encoded by other nucleotide sequences in the sample. The chain combines TRBV4-1 with TRBJ2-5; D is undetermined. Germline lookup yields CDR1 MGHRA and CDR2 YSYEKL. CDR3 size: 13 residues. V shed 4 bases and J shed 2 bases, with 8 bases lying between them. CDR3 in DNA: TGCGCCAGCAGCCCTAGGGTGCAAGAGACCCAGTACTTC. This encodes CASSPRVQETQYF.

To note about this clone: The sample holds other DNA sequences that translate to the same CDR3. The V call is TRBV6-5, the J call TRBJ2-5; possibly TRBD1 for D (6 bases). The CDR3 is 14 residues long. The V gene lost 2 bases and the J gene lost 2 bases, with 9 bases spanning the gap. Germline CDR1 reads MNHEY; CDR2 reads SVGAGI. CDR3 region: CASSYPGQQETQYF. The CDR3 DNA sequence: TGTGCCAGCAGTTACCCAGGACAGCAAGAGACCCAGTACTTC.

The CDR3 sequence: CASSQGLNYEQYF. The CDR3 DNA follows: TGCGCCAGCAGCCAAGGACTCAACTACGAGCAGTACTTC. This chain connects TRBV4-1 to TRBJ2-7; D is undetermined. The CDR3 spans 13 residues. CDR1 is MGHRA and CDR2 is YSYEKL in the germline V gene. The V gene lost 1 base and the J gene lost 3 bases, with 7 bases spanning the gap.

The V call is TRBV19, the J call TRBJ2-2; D gene ambiguous. V lost 8 bases, J lost 6 bases, and 4 bases lay in between. The CDR3 runs to 10 residues. Germline V CDR1 and CDR2: LNHDA, SQIVND (reference sequence). This CDR3 is CASYSGELFF. The CDR3 DNA is TGTGCCAGTTACTCCGGGGAGCTGTTTTTT.

The J gene is TRBJ2-7, the V gene TRBV28; D remains unclear. This CDR3 has 11 residues. The germline CDR1 and CDR2 sequences are MDHEN and SYDVKM. V shed 11 bases and J shed 5 bases, with 13 bases lying between them. For the CDR3, the DNA is TGTGCCGTATCCACGGGCCACGAGCAGTACTTC. Protein: CAVSTGHEQYF. The full variable domain, its missing parts supplied by reference TRBV28 and TRBJ2-7, is DVKVTQSSRYLVKRTGEKVFLECVQDMDHENMFWYRQDPGLGLRLIYFSYDVKMKEKGDIPEGYSVSREKKERFSLILESASTNQTSMYLCAVSTGHEQYFGPGTRLTVT.

The chain couples TRBV19 to TRBJ2-5; D is perhaps TRBD1 or TRBD2 (5 bases each). This CDR3 spans 14 amino acids. CDR1 LNHDA and CDR2 SQIVND come from the germline V gene (reference sequence). V shed 4 bases and J shed 1 base, with 10 bases lying between them. The CDR3 loop reads CASSTGASQETQYF. The CDR3 DNA reads as TGTGCCAGTAGTACCGGGGCTTCCCAAGAGACCCAGTACTTC.

The V gene is TRBV7-9, the J gene TRBJ1-1, with TRBD1 matching 9 bases. The CDR3 covers 14 residues. Looked up from germline, CDR1 is SEHNR and CDR2 is FQNEAQ (reference sequence). V dropped 5 bases and J dropped 8; count of bases not matched to a gene: 9. This CDR3 reads CASSPDRGFDEAFF. The CDR3 DNA reads as TGTGCCAGCAGCCCGGACAGGGGCTTCGACGAAGCTTTCTTT.

The chain's CDR3 is CATQGLAAYNEQFF. In DNA form, the CDR3 reads TGTGCCACGCAAGGACTAGCGGCATACAATGAGCAGTTCTTC. This sequence joins TRBV27 and TRBJ2-1, with 10 positions matching TRBD2. This CDR3 has 14 amino acids. Germline-derived CDR1 and CDR2 are MNHEY and SMNVEV (reference sequence). V lost 10 bases and J lost 4; bases outside the gene matches: 7.